The 20 T cell receptor beta chains in this list originate from one sample, sequenced in a study of control samples from healthy donors and cancer patients. Sequencing was performed with immunoSEQ multiplex PCR; in TCRdb, only in-frame clones are kept and a portion is missing. The data show fewer than 200,000 clones, just over 90% seen once. Material for sequencing was blood. The receptors shown here come from a woman aged 55 to 70 in good health.

As regards this clone: At one boundary the junction diverges from the germline segment, which might be a read error. This sequence joins TRBV7-9 and TRBJ1-2; D might be TRBD1 (5 bases). CDR3 length: 12 amino acids. Germline CDR1 reads SEHNR; CDR2 reads FQNEAQ (reference sequence). The CDR3 sequence: CASSVAPGGYTF. The CDR3 DNA reads TGTGCCAGCAGCGTAGCTCCAGGGGGCTACACCTTC.

CDR3 nucleotides: TGTGCCTGGAGTGTATATGGTGGGGTATCTGAAAAACTGTTTTTT. Protein product: CAWSVYGGVSEKLFF. The rearrangement joins TRBV30 to TRBJ1-4; the D is unclear. Germline-derived CDR1 and CDR2 are GTSNPN and SVGIG (reference sequence). The CDR3 runs 15 residues. V was shortened by 0 bases and J by 7 bases, with 15 bases between the two germline ends.

This clone was detected once. The gene calls are TRBV6-2 or TRBV6-3 and TRBJ1-5, with D perhaps matching TRBD1 (5 bases). V lost 6 bases to trimming and J lost 0 bases, with 24 bases between them. The CDR3 consists of 19 residues. The germline V gene encodes CDR1 MNHEY and CDR2 SVGEGT. CDR3 protein: CASSAGAGRRGYSNQPQHF. As DNA, the CDR3 is TGTGCCAGCAGCGCCGGGGCAGGGCGCCGAGGGTATAGCAATCAGCCCCAGCATTTT.

The V and J genes are TRBV18 and TRBJ2-3; D possibly corresponds to TRBD1 (5 bases). Per germline, CDR1 KGHSH and CDR2 LQKENI. V shed 6 bases and J shed 0 bases, with 13 bases lying between them. The CDR3 runs to 15 residues. CDR3 protein: CASSGEDSSTDTQYF. CDR3 bases: TGTGCCAGCTCTGGGGAAGACAGCAGCACAGATACGCAGTATTTT.

The V gene is TRBV6-5, the J gene TRBJ1-1; D uncertain. Germline V gene sequence: CDR1 MNHEY, CDR2 SVGAGI. The CDR3 runs to 15 residues. Trimming took off 3 bases at V and 2 bases at J, with 13 bases between the two ends. CDR3 DNA sequence: TGTGCCAGCAGTTATGATGGCCTCTCCAACACTGAAGCTTTCTTT. Encoded protein: CASSYDGLSNTEAFF.

V and J are TRBV6-2 or TRBV6-3 and TRBJ2-7; D possibly corresponds to TRBD1 (6 bases). The ends were cut back, 2 bases at V and 0 bases at J, with 14 bases in the middle. This CDR3 is built from 16 residues. Germline values: CDR1 MNHEY, CDR2 SVGEGT. Here the CDR3 reads CASSYEETGYSYEQYF. The CDR3 DNA reads as TGTGCCAGCAGTTACGAAGAAACAGGGTACTCCTACGAGCAGTACTTC.

The V call is TRBV9, the J call TRBJ1-4; D is perhaps TRBD1 (5 bases). CDR1 is SGDLS, CDR2 YYNGEE, per germline. Trimming removed 3 bases at V and 8 bases at J, with 20 bases between. CDR3 length: 16 residues. CDR3 sequence (DNA): TGTGCCAGCAGCGCCTCGTTGGGGGGAAAGGGGGAAAAACTGTTTTTT. It codes for CASSASLGGKGEKLFF. The full variable domain, with the rest looked up from reference TRBV9 and TRBJ1-4, is DSGVTQTPKHLITATGQRVTLRCSPRSGDLSVYWYQQSLDQGLQFLIQYYNGEERAKGNILERFSAQQFPDLHSELNLSSLELGDSALYFCASSASLGGKGEKLFFGSGTQLSVL.

The chain couples TRBV6-2 or TRBV6-3 to TRBJ2-7, with D possibly being TRBD1 (6 bases). Germline V lookup: CDR1 MNHEY, CDR2 SVGEGT. Trimming took 6 bases from V and 4 from J, leaving 16 bases between them. The length of the CDR3 is 14 residues. In DNA form, the CDR3 reads TGTGCCAGCAGCTATCTCGACAGGACTTACGAGCAGTACTTC. It yields the protein CASSYLDRTYEQYF.

The chain is built from TRBV6-2 or TRBV6-3 and TRBJ1-5, with TRBD1 as a possible D gene (6 bases). Germline-derived CDR1 and CDR2 are MNHEY and SVGEGT. Trimming took 4 bases from V and 7 from J, leaving 11 bases between them. This CDR3 has 13 residues. DNA of the CDR3: TGTGCCAGCAGTTGGGGGGGCGAGCAGCCCCAGCATTTT. It is translated as CASSWGGEQPQHF.

The rearrangement links TRBV3-1 (or the pseudogene TRBV3-2) to TRBJ1-6, with D hard to call. The CDR3 is made up of 15 amino acids. Trimming removed 6 bases from V and 7 bases from J, with 16 bases in between. CDR1 is LGHDT, CDR2 YNNKEL, per germline (reference sequence). For the CDR3, the DNA is TGTGCCAGCAGTTCCCTAGGCTTTCAGAATTCACCCCTCCACTTT. Amino acid sequence: CASSSLGFQNSPLHF.

This CDR3 is CASRGFYNEQFF. CDR3 in DNA: TGTGCCAGCAGGGGTTTCTACAATGAGCAGTTCTTC. J is TRBJ2-1 and V is TRBV6-5; D unclear. Germline V CDR1 and CDR2: MNHEY, SVGAGI. V lost 6 bases, J lost 3 bases, and 6 bases lay in between. This CDR3 region has 12 residues.

The rearrangement joins TRBV5-1 to TRBJ2-2; D unclear. V was clipped by 4 bases and J by 3 bases, with 10 bases between them. The CDR3 length is 14 residues. The germline V gene encodes CDR1 SGHRS and CDR2 YFSETQ. The CDR3 nucleotides read TGCGCCAGCAGCAGGCTGGAAGACACCGGGGAGCTGTTTTTT. It encodes CASSRLEDTGELFF.

The chain is built from TRBV3-1 (or the pseudogene TRBV3-2) and TRBJ2-5; the match to TRBD2 covers 8 bases. The CDR3 runs 15 residues. Germline CDR1 reads LGHDT; CDR2 reads YNNKEL (reference sequence). Germline trimming cut 4 bases from V and 5 bases from J; bases unmatched to any gene: 9. CDR3 protein: CASSPARTSSETQYF. The CDR3 DNA reads TGTGCCAGCAGCCCTGCCCGGACTAGCTCGGAGACCCAGTACTTC.

The chain has TRBV7-2 and TRBJ1-5; a possible D gene is TRBD1 (5 bases). The CDR3 runs to 15 residues. Germline V gene data show CDR1 as SGHTA and CDR2 as FQGNSA. V lost 5 bases, J lost 3 bases, and 14 bases lay in between. The CDR3 protein is CASSPEAGNNQPQHF. In DNA form, the CDR3 reads TGTGCCAGCAGCCCAGAAGCAGGGAACAATCAGCCCCAGCATTTT.

The J gene is TRBJ2-2, the V gene TRBV21-1; TRBD1, the table's D call, was not compared with the DNA. TRBV21-1 is shown as a pseudogene. CDR3 length: 15 amino acids. CDR3 bases: TGTGCCAGCAGTAACGGACAGGGAGACACCGGGGAGCTGTTTTTT. As protein: CASSNGQGDTGELFF.

The gene calls are TRBV18 and TRBJ1-1, with a tentative D call TRBD1 (6 bases). The V end lost 3 bases, the J end lost 0 bases, and 11 bases lay between the germline ends. The CDR3 loop spans 15 amino acids. Germline V CDR1 and CDR2: KGHSH, LQKENI. The CDR3 loop reads CASSPDRSLNTEAFF. The CDR3 region has the DNA TGTGCCAGCTCACCTGACAGGTCTTTGAACACTGAAGCTTTCTTT.

V gene TRBV18 combines with J gene TRBJ1-3; 9 bases map to TRBD1. Germline loops: CDR1 KGHSH, CDR2 LQKENI. CDR3 length equals 15 residues. Unmatched junction bases numbered 4, after V lost 3 bases and J lost 4 bases. The CDR3: CASSPAGTGGNTIYF. CDR3 DNA sequence: TGTGCCAGCTCACCGGCCGGGACAGGGGGAAACACCATATATTTT.

Comments on this clone: Relative to the germline gene, one junction end is altered; a read error may explain this. The chain has TRBV24-1 and TRBJ1-3; TRBD1 matches 8 bases. The CDR3 is made up of 13 amino acids. Germline V CDR1 and CDR2: KGHDR, SFDVKD. CDR3 in amino acids: CATSGLRGPCKDF. CDR3 bases: TGTGCCACCAGTGGCCTCAGGGGGCCTTGTAAAGATTTT.

The rearrangement uses TRBV9 and TRBJ2-1; 10 nucleotides line up with TRBD2. The CDR3 length is 18 residues. Germline loops: CDR1 SGDLS, CDR2 YYNGEE. The V and J ends lost 0 bases and 8 bases, in that order; junction bases with no gene match: 14. The CDR3 loop is CASSVAGRSGGALYEQFF. The CDR3 coding sequence is TGTGCCAGCAGCGTAGCAGGACGGAGCGGGGGGGCCCTATATGAGCAGTTCTTC.

This clone was recorded only once. This chain joins TRBV12-3 or TRBV12-4 and TRBJ1-1; D is ambiguous. This CDR3 spans 12 amino acids. Trimming removed 2 bases from V and 8 bases from J, with 9 bases in between. In DNA form, the CDR3 reads TGTGCCAGCAGTTTATTTCTTAGCGAAGCTTTCTTT. Translating it yields CASSLFLSEAFF.